One and the same sample provided the 14 T cell receptor beta chains below, sequenced in a study of blood T cell repertoires in COVID-19. Profiled with immunoSEQ multiplex PCR; TCRdb holds only in-frame clones, not every one. The sample comprises about 180,000 clones, about four fifths of which are singletons, and roughly 8.1% rests with the top ten. The source material was peripheral blood. The receptors derive from a woman aged 65 to 85 with acute or convalescent COVID-19.

The V and J genes are TRBV4-1 and TRBJ1-5, with a tentative D call TRBD1 (6 bases). CDR3 length: 16 amino acids. V gave up 0 bases and J gave up 2 bases, with 11 bases separating them. Germline V CDR1 and CDR2: MGHRA, YSYEKL. The CDR3 region is CASSQEVRGRNQPQHF. The CDR3 bases are TGCGCCAGCAGCCAAGAAGTCAGGGGTCGCAATCAGCCCCAGCATTTT.

The chain has TRBV3-1 (or the pseudogene TRBV3-2) and TRBJ1-2; 7 positions agree with TRBD1. V shed 1 base and J 6 bases; nucleotides not matched to a gene: 8. The CDR3 runs 15 residues. CDR1 and CDR2 from the germline V gene are LGHDT and YNNKEL (reference sequence). The CDR3 sequence: CASSQANRGVDGYTF. For the CDR3, the DNA is TGTGCCAGCAGCCAAGCCAACAGGGGAGTGGATGGCTACACCTTC.

The chain links TRBV5-6 to TRBJ1-4; D is uncertain. CDR3 length: 14 amino acids. Germline-derived CDR1 and CDR2 are SGHDT and YYEEEE. Between the trimmed V and J ends, which lost 0 bases and 8 bases, there was a span of 11 bases. DNA of the CDR3: TGTGCCAGCAGCTTGGTGGCAGCGCGAGAAAAACTGTTTTTT. Translating gives CASSLVAAREKLFF.

This clone occurred once. The chain recombines TRBV3-1 (or the pseudogene TRBV3-2) with TRBJ2-3; D uncertain. CDR1 is LGHDT, CDR2 YNNKEL, per germline (reference sequence). Trimming removed 1 base from V and 0 bases from J, with 14 bases in between. The CDR3 extends over 17 amino acids. CDR3 protein: CASSQAAGFTSTDTQYF. The CDR3 nucleotides are TGTGCCAGCAGCCAAGCGGCAGGCTTTACTAGCACAGATACGCAGTATTTT.

This clone was seen only a few times. The chain joins TRBV5-6 to TRBJ2-7, with D tentatively TRBD1 (6 bases). Trimming removed 4 bases from V and 3 bases from J, with 17 bases in between. The CDR3 is 15 amino acids. CDR1 and CDR2 (germline): SGHDT, YYEEEE. CDR3 bases: TGTGCCAGCAGCAACTACGTCACAGGGAACTACGAGCAGTACTTC. This gives the protein CASSNYVTGNYEQYF.

As for this clone: The junction shows a germline mismatch at one end, possibly a read error. V and J are TRBV7-7 and TRBJ2-7; TRBD1 agrees at 9 bases. Looked up from germline, CDR1 is SSHAT and CDR2 is FNYEAQ (reference sequence). CDR3 length: 14 amino acids. The CDR3, as DNA: TGTGCTAGCAGCCGGGACAGGGACTCCTACGAGCAGTACTTC. Amino acid sequence: CASSRDRDSYEQYF.

J is TRBJ2-5 and V is TRBV2, with 7 positions matching TRBD1. CDR1 and CDR2 (germline): SNHLY, FYNNEI. The CDR3 runs to 15 residues. The V segment lost 6 bases and the J segment 4 bases; nucleotides outside the gene matches: 11. The CDR3 DNA reads TGTGCCAGCAGGGCCGGGGTAGGGGGCCTAGAGACCCAGTACTTC. Protein product: CASRAGVGGLETQYF.

V and J are TRBV19 and TRBJ2-3; 7 bases map to TRBD2. Losses at the gene ends were 1 base for V and 2 bases for J; bases not matched to a gene: 6. The CDR3 length is 16 residues. Looked up from germline, CDR1 is LNHDA and CDR2 is SQIVND (reference sequence). The CDR3 nucleotides are TGTGCCAGTAGTATAGGGTCGGCGGGGGTCACAGATACGCAGTATTTT. Translating gives CASSIGSAGVTDTQYF.

The chain carries TRBV30 and TRBJ2-3; a weak D match, TRBD2 (6 bases). CDR3 length: 14 residues. CDR1 GTSNPN and CDR2 SVGIG come from the germline V gene (reference sequence). V lost 4 bases to trimming and J lost 3 bases, with 14 bases between them. CDR3 region: CAWTLQRVTDTQYF. CDR3 coding DNA: TGTGCCTGGACCCTCCAGCGGGTTACAGATACGCAGTATTTT.

The rearrangement joins TRBV2 to TRBJ1-5, with D possibly being TRBD1 (5 bases). Germline CDR1 and CDR2: SNHLY and FYNNEI. V was pared by 8 bases and J by 1 base, with 12 bases between. The CDR3 runs 14 residues. In nucleotides, the CDR3 is TGTGCCAGCTCCGGGGGGGGGAGCAATCAGCCCCAGCATTTT. This sequence encodes CASSGGGSNQPQHF.

The rearrangement joins TRBV28 to TRBJ1-6, with D maybe TRBD1 (6 bases). The CDR3 loop spans 16 amino acids. V lost 3 bases to trimming and J lost 6 bases, with 15 bases between them. Germline CDR1 is MDHEN and CDR2 is SYDVKM. CDR3 sequence (DNA): TGTGCCAGCAGTTTTTTAGCCGGGACATTTAATTCACCCCTCCACTTT. Amino acid sequence: CASSFLAGTFNSPLHF.

The V and J genes are TRBV10-3 and TRBJ1-1, with 8 bases identical to TRBD1. J lost 1 base, V lost 3 bases, and 4 bases had no gene match. Germline V gives CDR1 ENHRY, CDR2 SYGVKD. The CDR3 runs to 15 residues. The CDR3, as DNA: TGTGCCATCAGTGAACCGGGACAGGCGAACACTGAAGCTTTCTTT. It codes for CAISEPGQANTEAFF.

V gene TRBV2 combines with J gene TRBJ1-2; 7 bases align to TRBD1. The V gene end was trimmed by 8 bases and the J gene end by 3 bases; junction bases not matched to a gene: 18. The CDR3 contains 17 residues. Per germline, CDR1 SNHLY and CDR2 FYNNEI. CDR3 loop: CASEPRGRGNIYYGYTF. CDR3 sequence (DNA): TGTGCCAGCGAACCTCGGGGCAGGGGGAATATATACTATGGCTACACCTTC.

The chain links TRBV6-5 to TRBJ1-2; unclear D gene. V lost 2 bases, J lost 7 bases, and 11 bases lay in between. Germline CDR1 is MNHEY and CDR2 is SVGAGI. This CDR3 region has 13 residues. The CDR3 nucleotides are TGTGCCAGCAGTTACGATCCGGAGGGTGGCTACACCTTC. Protein: CASSYDPEGGYTF.